The present entry profiles one TCR beta chain with its context. The entry originates in a study of T cell changes during pregnancy in multiple sclerosis. TCRdb's copy holds only in-frame clones and misses some; the assay was immunoSEQ multiplex PCR. The sample lists tens of thousands of clones; about 92% were seen once. V lost 4 bases and J 7 bases, leaving 14 bases between the germline ends. CDR1 is SGHKS, CDR2 YYEKEE, per germline (reference sequence). The CDR3 has 13 residues. This chain connects TRBV5-5 to TRBJ1-2; maybe TRBD1 (6 bases). The origin of this receptor is a female donor with multiple sclerosis, enrolled in a pregnancy study. The sample consisted of CD4+ T cells from peripheral blood mononuclear cells, taken in the second trimester of pregnancy. The DNA of the CDR3 is TGTGCCAGCAGCCACAGACAGGCTGGTGGCTACACCTTC. Translation: CASSHRQAGGYTF.